A single sample is the source of the 16 T cell receptor beta chains below, sequenced in a study of T cells in Graves' hyperthyroidism and ophthalmopathy. RNA transcripts were the template for amplifying TCR beta CDR3 regions. First-round RT-PCR with HTBI primers amplified the TCR CDR3 region. TCRdb analysed the multiplex PCR reads with MiXCR anew, one entry per CDR3 protein. The sample records a few hundred thousand distinct CDR3 sequences, 20% to 25% being singletons. Specimen: blood. Every receptor here comes from a young man with Graves' ophthalmopathy.

In its sample, this clonotype was seen a few times. Its ends do not fully match the called genes, so a read error is possible. The chain carries TRBV4-2 and TRBJ2-2; 9 bases fit TRBD1. The germline CDR1 and CDR2 sequences are LGHNA and YNFKEQ. The CDR3 is made up of 12 amino acids. CDR3 protein: CASSRRQGELFF. CDR3 coding DNA: TGTGCCAGCAGCCGGAGACAGGGGGAACTGTTTTTT.

This clonotype was detected ten times or more. The J gene is TRBJ2-3, the V gene TRBV12-3 or TRBV12-4, with D possibly called TRBD1 or TRBD2 (5 bases each). Trimming took 6 bases from V and 0 from J, leaving 7 bases between them. The CDR3 consists of 13 residues. The CDR3 protein is CASSRDSTDTQYF. The CDR3 DNA reads TGTGCCAGCAGCCGGGACAGCACAGATACGCAGTATTTT.

With respect to this clonotype: A much larger clone lies one base from this, so it may be a read error. This chain links TRBV9 with TRBJ1-1; no definite D call. The CDR3 is 13 residues long. V lost 4 bases and J 3 bases, leaving 10 bases between the germline ends. CDR1 SGDLS and CDR2 YYNGEE come from the germline V gene. The CDR3 DNA follows: TGTGCCAGCAGCTCACCATGGGACACTGAAGCTTTCTTT. Its protein product is CASSSPWDTEAFF.

This clonotype came up a few times. The V and J genes are TRBV2 and TRBJ2-6, with 7 bases lining up with TRBD1. The CDR3 is 17 amino acids. Germline V gene lookup returns CDR1 SNHLY and CDR2 FYNNEI. Trimming took 8 bases from V and 2 from J; bases not matched to a gene: 12. The CDR3 DNA sequence: TGTGCCAGCGACTGGGACAGATCCCGTACTGGGGCCAACGTCCTGACTTTC. Encoded protein: CASDWDRSRTGANVLTF.

The chain uses TRBV5-1 and TRBJ1-1; no definite D call. Deletions cut 3 bases from V and 1 base from J, with 13 bases between. The germline CDR1 and CDR2 sequences are SGHRS and YFSETQ. The CDR3 length is 15 residues. CDR3 region: CASSSLGWRNTEAFF. The CDR3 DNA follows: TGCGCCAGCAGCTCCCTAGGATGGAGGAACACTGAAGCTTTCTTT. Based on the CDR3 plus reference TRBV5-1 and TRBJ1-1, the full variable domain is KAGVTQTPRYLIKTRGQQVTLSCSPISGHRSVSWYQQTPGQGLQFLFEYFSETQRNKGNFPGRFSGRQFSNSRSEMNVSTLELGDSALYLCASSSLGWRNTEAFFGQGTRLTVV.

This clonotype was counted at least ten times. The chain has TRBV2 and TRBJ2-3; maybe TRBD1 (5 bases). CDR1 and CDR2 from the germline V gene are SNHLY and FYNNEI. Trimming removed 5 bases at V and 5 bases at J, with 20 bases between. The CDR3 has 16 amino acids. The CDR3 region has the DNA TGTGCCAGCAGTAGCCAGGGAAGTGTAAATGGAGATACGCAGTATTTT. Amino acid sequence: CASSSQGSVNGDTQYF.

This clonotype was seen more than once but under ten times. The rearrangement links TRBV28 to TRBJ2-5; D is uncertain. Trimming stripped 3 bases from V and 2 bases from J, with 7 bases between. There are 13 residues in the CDR3. CDR1 is MDHEN and CDR2 is SYDVKM in the germline V gene. The CDR3 coding sequence is TGTGCCAGCAGTTTCCGAGTGCAAGAGACCCAGTACTTC. Translating gives CASSFRVQETQYF.

The CDR3, as DNA: TGTGCCACCAGTGGTAAGCGGGGGATCAATGAGCAGTTCTTC. Translating it yields CATSGKRGINEQFF. J is TRBJ2-1 and V is TRBV24-1, with TRBD2 matching 8 bases. In germline, CDR1 is KGHDR, CDR2 SFDVKD. The V segment lost 5 bases and the J segment 6 bases; nucleotides outside the gene matches: 5. The CDR3 runs 14 residues.

The J gene is TRBJ1-1, the V gene TRBV5-4; possibly TRBD1 for D (6 bases). Germline CDR1 and CDR2: SGHNT and YYREEE (reference sequence). CDR3 size: 15 residues. V was clipped by 5 bases and J by 0 bases, with 14 bases between them. CDR3 in DNA: TGTGCCAGCAGGTCCTACAGGGATTTGAACACTGAAGCTTTCTTT. Translating gives CASRSYRDLNTEAFF.

The chain recombines TRBV4-1 with TRBJ1-1; perhaps TRBD1 as D (6 bases). The CDR3 runs to 15 residues. Per the germline V gene, CDR1 is MGHRA and CDR2 is YSYEKL. The germline V and J ends were trimmed by 2 bases and 4 bases, with 14 bases remaining between them. As DNA, the CDR3 is TGCGCCAGCAGCCAATCCTCACAGGGAAGCACTGAAGCTTTCTTT. Its translation is CASSQSSQGSTEAFF.

In this sample, this clonotype turned up many times. The chain carries TRBV6-1 and TRBJ1-2; D uncertain. Germline V gene sequence: CDR1 MNHNS, CDR2 SASEGT. This CDR3 is built from 11 residues. Trimming shortened V by 6 bases and J by 4 bases, and 6 bases separated the two germline ends. CDR3 loop: CASREGYGYTF. As DNA, the CDR3 is TGTGCCAGCAGGGAGGGCTATGGCTACACCTTC.

The chain couples TRBV29-1 to TRBJ2-5; TRBD1 aligns across 7 bases. CDR1 is SQVTM and CDR2 is ANQGSEA in the germline V gene. Losses at the gene ends were 3 bases for V and 4 bases for J; bases not matched to a gene: 8. The length of the CDR3 is 14 residues. The DNA for the CDR3 is TGCAGCGTTGAGCCTAGGGCAGGGGGAGAGACCCAGTACTTC. The encoded protein is CSVEPRAGGETQYF.

This clonotype came up many times. CDR3: CAWSVGAIANYGYTF. CDR3 coding DNA: TGTGCCTGGAGTGTCGGCGCGATAGCTAACTATGGCTACACCTTC. J is TRBJ1-2 and V is TRBV30; unclear D gene. The length of the CDR3 is 15 residues. V lost 0 bases and J 0 bases, leaving 11 bases between the germline ends. The germline CDR1 and CDR2 sequences are GTSNPN and SVGIG (reference sequence).

To note about this clonotype: A much larger clonotype is one base distant, so this may be a read error. The chain carries TRBV12-3 or TRBV12-4 and TRBJ1-2; 7 bases fit TRBD1. The CDR3 totals 14 residues. The CDR3 DNA sequence: TGTGCCAGCGGATACCGGGACAGTTCCTATGGCTACGCCTTC. It encodes CASGYRDSSYGYAF.

This clonotype was seen repeatedly, ten times or more. The chain employs TRBV20-1 and TRBJ2-5; D is uncertain. Trimming cost V 0 bases and J 4 bases, with 9 bases left between them. This CDR3 spans 13 amino acids. Looked up from germline, CDR1 is DFQATT and CDR2 is SNEGSKA (reference sequence). DNA of the CDR3: TGCAGTGCTAGAGATGTGAATAGAGAGACCCAGTACTTC. It codes for CSARDVNRETQYF.

This clonotype has a count of ten or more. The CDR3 reads CASSVRGPDEQYF. In DNA form, the CDR3 reads TGTGCCAGCAGTGTTAGGGGGCCCGACGAGCAGTACTTC. The chain carries TRBV25-1 and TRBJ2-7; 7 bases line up with TRBD1. The CDR3 runs 13 residues. The V gene end was trimmed by 4 bases and the J gene end by 5 bases; junction bases not matched to a gene: 5. CDR1 and CDR2 (germline): MGHDK, SYGVNS.